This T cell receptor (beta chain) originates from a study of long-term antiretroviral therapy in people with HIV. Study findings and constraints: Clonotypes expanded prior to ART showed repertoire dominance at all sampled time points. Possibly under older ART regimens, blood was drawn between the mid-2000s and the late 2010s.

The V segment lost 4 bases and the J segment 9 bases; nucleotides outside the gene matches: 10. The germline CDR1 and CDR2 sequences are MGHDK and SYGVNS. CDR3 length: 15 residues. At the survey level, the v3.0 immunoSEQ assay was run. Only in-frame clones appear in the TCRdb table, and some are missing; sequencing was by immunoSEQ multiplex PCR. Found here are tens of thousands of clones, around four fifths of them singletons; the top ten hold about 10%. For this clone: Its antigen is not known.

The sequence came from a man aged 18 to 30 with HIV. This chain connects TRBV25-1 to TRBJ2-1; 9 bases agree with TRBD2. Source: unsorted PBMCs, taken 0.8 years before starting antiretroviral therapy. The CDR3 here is CASSGVSGRLGEQFF. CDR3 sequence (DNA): TGTGCCAGCAGTGGGGTTAGCGGGAGACTAGGTGAGCAGTTCTTC.